The 12 T cell receptor beta chains given below trace back to one sample, sequenced in a study of response to subunit inactivated influenza vaccine. TCRdb used MiXCR to reprocess the RT-PCR reads, holding one entry per CDR3 protein. The sample includes around 190,000 distinct CDR3 sequences, 14% of them seen just once. This material consisted of CD8+ T cells sorted from PBMCs, taken more than 4 days after vaccination. The receptor set was obtained from a man aged 50-59 years who received an inactivated influenza vaccine.

J is TRBJ2-5 and V is TRBV7-9; no definite D call. The CDR3 sequence is 16 residues long. V was cut by 3 bases and J by 5 bases, with 19 bases left in between. Per the germline V gene, CDR1 is SEHNR and CDR2 is FQNEAQ (reference sequence). CDR3 sequence reads: CASSFLSPGGSETQYF. CDR3 sequence (DNA): TGTGCCAGCAGCTTTTTAAGTCCGGGCGGCTCGGAGACCCAGTACTTC.

The chain links TRBV5-1 to TRBJ2-5; 10 positions agree with TRBD2. The ends lost 3 bases at V and 4 bases at J; junction bases unmatched: 12. CDR1 is SGHRS and CDR2 is YFSETQ in the germline V gene. This CDR3 is built from 17 residues. In DNA, the CDR3 is TGCGCCAGCAGCTGGAGGAGCGGGGGGGCATCGGGAGAGACCCAGTACTTC. Encoded protein: CASSWRSGGASGETQYF.

Only a few counts were recorded for this clonotype. The CDR3 DNA reads as TGCGCCAGCAGCCAAGATGGGGGGACTGGGGCCAACGTCCTGACTTTC. Its protein is CASSQDGGTGANVLTF. This chain links TRBV4-3 with TRBJ2-6; possibly TRBD2 for D (6 bases). CDR3 length equals 16 residues. Trimming stripped 0 bases from V and 2 bases from J, with 8 bases between. The germline gives CDR1 LGHNA, CDR2 YSLEER.

This clonotype has at least ten counts. This sequence joins TRBV6-1 and TRBJ2-1; D might be TRBD1 or TRBD2, each matching 5 bases. The germline V and J ends were trimmed by 6 bases and 4 bases, with 16 bases remaining between them. CDR3 size: 15 residues. The germline CDR1 and CDR2 sequences are MNHNS and SASEGT. The CDR3 DNA follows: TGTGCCAGCAGGTCTAAGCCGGGACCTTACAATGAGCAGTTCTTC. It translates to CASRSKPGPYNEQFF.

This clonotype was counted at least ten times. The rearrangement uses TRBV5-5 and TRBJ2-7; D is perhaps TRBD1 (6 bases). CDR3 length: 14 residues. Germline values: CDR1 SGHKS, CDR2 YYEKEE (reference sequence). The germline V and J ends were trimmed by 3 bases and 2 bases, with 12 bases remaining between them. The CDR3 here is CASSSIGTTYEQYF. CDR3 nucleotide sequence: TGTGCCAGCAGCTCAATAGGGACAACCTACGAGCAGTACTTC.

In its sample, this clonotype was seen a few times. This chain uses TRBV15 with TRBJ2-7; 9 bases match TRBD2. The length of the CDR3 is 15 residues. The germline V gene has CDR1 LNHNV and CDR2 YYDKDF (reference sequence). With V trimmed by 4 bases and J by 4 bases, 8 bases remained unmatched. The CDR3 here is CATSKAGGTTYEQYF. CDR3 DNA sequence: TGTGCCACCAGCAAAGCGGGAGGCACAACATACGAGCAGTACTTC.

This clonotype was counted only a few times. J is TRBJ2-3 and V is TRBV7-6; either TRBD1 or TRBD2 may supply D (8 bases each). Germline V gene lookup returns CDR1 SGHVS and CDR2 FNYEAQ. The V end lost 2 bases, the J end lost 6 bases, and 18 bases lay between the germline ends. The CDR3 loop spans 16 amino acids. The CDR3 protein is CASSLPLAGTGDTQYF. CDR3 DNA: TGTGCCAGCAGCTTACCCTTAGCGGGGACAGGCGATACGCAGTATTTT.

In this sample, this clonotype turned up a few times. The V and J genes are TRBV7-9 and TRBJ1-6; TRBD1 is a possible D gene (5 bases). Germline-derived CDR1 and CDR2 are SEHNR and FQNEAQ (reference sequence). Trimming took 6 bases from V and 10 from J, leaving 10 bases between them. This CDR3 region has 12 residues. CDR3 nucleotide sequence: TGTGCCAGCAGGACAGCGGACTCACCCCTCCACTTT. This sequence encodes CASRTADSPLHF.

J is TRBJ1-1 and V is TRBV9; D not certain. Germline V gene lookup returns CDR1 SGDLS and CDR2 YYNGEE. The length of the CDR3 is 14 residues. V was pared by 0 bases and J by 7 bases, with 13 bases between. CDR3 region: CASSVEEGALEAFF. The CDR3 nucleotides read TGTGCCAGCAGCGTAGAAGAGGGAGCGCTTGAAGCTTTCTTT.

This clonotype was seen only a few times. The gene calls are TRBV3-1 and TRBJ2-6; the D is unclear. V was pared by 4 bases and J by 4 bases, with 11 bases between. The CDR3 runs to 15 residues. Germline CDR1 LGHDT, CDR2 YNNKEL (reference sequence). The CDR3 region is CASSLTLSGANVLTF. In nucleotides, the CDR3 is TGTGCCAGCAGCCTAACGCTCTCCGGGGCCAACGTCCTGACTTTC. The whole variable domain, filled in from reference TRBV3-1 and TRBJ2-6, reads DTAVSQTPKYLVTQMGNDKSIKCEQNLGHDTMYWYKQDSKKFLKIMFSYNNKELIINETVPNRFSPKSPDKAHLNLHINSLELGDSAVYFCASSLTLSGANVLTFGAGSRLTVL.

This clonotype showed up just a few times. One junction end does not reproduce the germline sequence, and a read error may be involved. This rearrangement joins TRBV4-2 to TRBJ2-4; weak D call: TRBD1 (6 bases). This CDR3 region has 16 residues. CDR1 is LGHNA and CDR2 is YNFKEQ in the germline V gene. The CDR3 DNA sequence: TGTGCCAGCAGCAAAGAGCCTGGGGGCAGTAAAAACATTCAGTACTTC. The encoded protein is CASSKEPGGSKNIQYF.

J is TRBJ2-1 and V is TRBV7-6; D may be TRBD1 (6 bases). The ends were cut back, 5 bases at V and 0 bases at J, with 14 bases in the middle. Germline V lookup: CDR1 SGHVS, CDR2 FNYEAQ. CDR3 length: 16 amino acids. In DNA, the CDR3 is TGTGCCAGCAGCCCTGTGACAGGAAGCTCCTACAATGAGCAGTTCTTC. It encodes CASSPVTGSSYNEQFF.